Below, one T cell receptor (beta chain) is given with its context. Its matching antigen is unknown. Controls had colonoscopy for suspected IBD, with normal endoscopy and no IBD the following year. Blood was drawn at the time of colonoscopy. Only in-frame clones appear in the TCRdb table, and some are missing; sequencing was by immunoSEQ multiplex PCR. In the table there are about 5,800 clones, 89% of which are singletons. This specimen belongs to a study of pediatric ulcerative colitis. This CDR3 spans 18 amino acids. The junction had 10 bases not matched to a gene; V was cut back by 0 bases and J by 1 base. Looked up from germline, CDR1 is SGHAT and CDR2 is FQNNGV. Study observations and caveats: Two rectal clonotypes were found only in ulcerative colitis patients, all of them.

The chain uses TRBV11-2 and TRBJ2-7; the match to TRBD2 covers 9 bases. This receptor was taken from a girl between 10 and 17 years old who was a control in a study of pediatric ulcerative colitis. The sample comprised blood. CDR3 in DNA: TGTGCCAGCAGCTTAGATCCCCTCATAGCGGGGGTTTCCTACGAGCAGTACTTC. It codes for CASSLDPLIAGVSYEQYF.